This T cell receptor beta chain stems from a study of CD8+CD57+ T cells in acquired aplastic anemia. Study-wide findings and caveats: Significant differences in CD8+ Simpson's diversity were not observed between patients and controls. There were about 27 CD8+ CDR3 sequences that occurred in both patients and controls.

TCR beta VDJ combinations and CDR3 sequences were profiled from genomic DNA. TCRdb recomputed calls from the reads with MiXCR, one row per CDR3 protein. The sample records about 180,000 distinct CDR3 sequences, around 60% being singletons. It was patients with CD8+CD57+ cell expansion by flow cytometry who were chosen for sequencing. Receipt of therapy had not occurred in any patient by the time of blood sampling. Of note for this clonotype: Its antigen is not identified.

Input material: sorted CD4+, CD8+, or CD8+CD57+ T cells (not recorded which) from PBMCs. This sequence originates from a human donor with aplastic anemia.

In DNA, the CDR3 is TGTGCCACCAGCGGGGGGGGTACCAATGAGCAGTTCTTC. Amino acid sequence: CATSGGGTNEQFF. The rearrangement uses TRBV10-3 and TRBJ2-1; TRBD2 matches 10 bases. Germline CDR1 ENHRY, CDR2 SYGVKD. V lost 10 bases, J lost 6 bases, and 6 bases stayed unmatched. The CDR3 sequence is 13 residues long.